What follows describes a single T cell receptor beta chain. The antigen is undetermined. The cDNA 3' end received a ligated oligonucleotide with a UMI. The first PCR ran around 4 cycles with an equimolar RC1.1 and RC1.2 beta primer mix. TCRdb called the UMI-ligation and nested PCR reads again in MiXCR, with one record for every CDR3 protein. The sample consists of some 48,000 distinct CDR3 sequences, around a tenth of them appearing once. This entry belongs to a study of quantifying T cell responses using KT2 cells. Study-level background: cDNA was made from DNase-treated RNA using alpha and beta constant primers.

Unfractionated PBMC were spiked with known numbers of KT2 clone cells. Notes on the study in general: Even the lowest spike-in, about one KT2 cell per 100,000 PBMC, yielded detectable KT2 sequences.

The clonotype comes from a human donor. Sequencing was done on a sample of PBMCs spiked with cells of the T cell clone KT2.

The CDR3 coding sequence is TGCGCCAGCAGCCCTCCGGGACAGGGCACCGGGGAGCTGTTTTTT. It encodes CASSPPGQGTGELFF. The gene calls are TRBV5-1 and TRBJ2-2, with 9 bases fitting TRBD1. The germline V gene encodes CDR1 SGHRS and CDR2 YFSETQ. The CDR3 extends over 15 amino acids. V trimming: 4 bases; J trimming: 4 bases; junction bases outside the gene matches: 5.